This TCR beta chain is from a study of T cells in Graves' hyperthyroidism and ophthalmopathy. Overall study findings and caveats: Model predictions of ophthalmopathy came a median 6.5 months before onset. Stable hyperthyroidism was separated from ophthalmopathy by a model based on 13 V-J features.

Exclusion of patients followed from uncontrolled infection, other autoimmune disease, pregnancy or lactation. Together with thyroid ultrasound, orbital computed tomography, serum thyroxine and TRAb, clinical symptoms were used for diagnoses. There were TCR beta CDR3 regions amplified from RNA transcripts. HTBI primers were the set used in a first-round RT-PCR of the TCR CDR3. Each CDR3 protein is one row after TCRdb ran MiXCR on the multiplex PCR reads. The table has a few hundred thousand distinct CDR3 sequences, around 42% seen once; the top ten hold around 7.7%. Germline CDR1 is SGHTA and CDR2 is FQGTGA. This CDR3 contains 13 residues. V was shortened by 4 bases and J by 2 bases, with 8 bases between the two germline ends. Worth noting for this clonotype: The antigen remains undetermined.

Sequencing was done on a sample of peripheral blood or thyroid tissue (not recorded which). This TCR was recovered from a woman aged 18-30 years with Graves' hyperthyroidism. V is TRBV7-3 and J is TRBJ2-5, with D tentatively TRBD1 (6 bases). The CDR3 DNA follows: TGTGCCAGCAGCTCTGACAGGCAAGAGACCCAGTACTTC. Translated: CASSSDRQETQYF.